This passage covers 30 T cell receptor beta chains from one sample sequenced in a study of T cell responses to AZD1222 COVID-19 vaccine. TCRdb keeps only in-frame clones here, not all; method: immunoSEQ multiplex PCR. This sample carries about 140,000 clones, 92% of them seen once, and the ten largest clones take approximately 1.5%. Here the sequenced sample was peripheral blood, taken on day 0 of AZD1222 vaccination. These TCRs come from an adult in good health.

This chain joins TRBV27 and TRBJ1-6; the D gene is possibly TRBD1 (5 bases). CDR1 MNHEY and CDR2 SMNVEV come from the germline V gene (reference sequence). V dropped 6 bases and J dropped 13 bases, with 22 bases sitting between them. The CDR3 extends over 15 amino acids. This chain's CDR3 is CASRPLFRAQSPLHF. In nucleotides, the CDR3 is TGTGCCAGCAGGCCACTTTTCAGGGCGCAGAGCCCCCTCCACTTT.

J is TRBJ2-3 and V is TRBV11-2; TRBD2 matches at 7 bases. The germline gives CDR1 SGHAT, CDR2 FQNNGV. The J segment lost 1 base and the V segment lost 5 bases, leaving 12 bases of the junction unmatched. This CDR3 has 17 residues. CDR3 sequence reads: CASSPVMSGAGTDTQYF. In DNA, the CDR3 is TGTGCCAGCAGCCCCGTCATGAGCGGGGCGGGCACAGATACGCAGTATTTT.

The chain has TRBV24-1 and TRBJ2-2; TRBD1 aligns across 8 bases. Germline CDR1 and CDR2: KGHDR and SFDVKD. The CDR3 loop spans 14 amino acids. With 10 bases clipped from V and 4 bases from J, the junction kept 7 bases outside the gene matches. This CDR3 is CATQGASGTGELFF. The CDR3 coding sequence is TGTGCCACGCAGGGGGCGTCGGGCACCGGGGAGCTGTTTTTT.

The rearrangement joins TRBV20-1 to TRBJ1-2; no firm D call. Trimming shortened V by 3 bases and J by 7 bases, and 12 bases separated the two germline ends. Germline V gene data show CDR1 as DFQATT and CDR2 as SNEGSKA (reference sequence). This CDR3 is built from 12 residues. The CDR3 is CSASFAFGGYTF. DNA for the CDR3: TGCAGTGCTAGTTTCGCATTTGGTGGCTACACCTTC.

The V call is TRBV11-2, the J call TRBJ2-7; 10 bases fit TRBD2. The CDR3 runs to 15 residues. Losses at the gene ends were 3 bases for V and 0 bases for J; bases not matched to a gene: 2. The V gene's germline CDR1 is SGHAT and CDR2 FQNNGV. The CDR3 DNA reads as TGTGCCAGCAGCTTTACTAGCGGGGCCTCCTACGAGCAGTACTTC. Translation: CASSFTSGASYEQYF.

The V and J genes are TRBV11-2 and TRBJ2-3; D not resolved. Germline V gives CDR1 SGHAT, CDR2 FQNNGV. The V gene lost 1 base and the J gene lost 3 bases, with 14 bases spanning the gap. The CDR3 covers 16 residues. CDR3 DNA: TGTGCCAGCAGCTTAGGAGGTGCCCCTCGTACAGATACGCAGTATTTT. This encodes CASSLGGAPRTDTQYF.

DNA of the CDR3: TGTGCCAGCAGCTTAGAGGGATTAAATTCACCCCTCCACTTT. Translating gives CASSLEGLNSPLHF. V is TRBV7-9 and J is TRBJ1-6, with no clear D. The length of the CDR3 is 14 residues. Germline CDR1 and CDR2: SEHNR and FQNEAQ (reference sequence). The germline V and J ends were trimmed by 1 base and 7 bases, with 8 bases remaining between them.

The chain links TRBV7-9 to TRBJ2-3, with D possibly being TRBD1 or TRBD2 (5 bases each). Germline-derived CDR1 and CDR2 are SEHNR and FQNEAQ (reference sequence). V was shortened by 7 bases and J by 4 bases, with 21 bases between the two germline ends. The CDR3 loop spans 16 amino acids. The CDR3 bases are TGTGCCAGCAACCCTACCATGGGGGAAAAACCAGATACGCAGTATTTT. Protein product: CASNPTMGEKPDTQYF. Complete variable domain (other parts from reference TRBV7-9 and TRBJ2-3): DTGVSQNPRHKITKRGQNVTFRCDPISEHNRLYWYRQTLGQGPEFLTYFQNEAQLEKSRLLSDRFSAERPKGSFSTLEIQRTEQGDSAMYLCASNPTMGEKPDTQYFGPGTRLTVL.

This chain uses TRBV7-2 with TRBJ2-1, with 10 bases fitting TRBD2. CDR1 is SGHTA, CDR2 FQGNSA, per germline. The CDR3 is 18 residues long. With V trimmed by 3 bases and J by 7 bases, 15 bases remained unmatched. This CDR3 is CASSFLSRVRTSGNEQFF. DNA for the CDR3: TGTGCCAGCAGCTTTTTAAGTAGAGTCAGGACTAGCGGTAATGAGCAGTTCTTC.

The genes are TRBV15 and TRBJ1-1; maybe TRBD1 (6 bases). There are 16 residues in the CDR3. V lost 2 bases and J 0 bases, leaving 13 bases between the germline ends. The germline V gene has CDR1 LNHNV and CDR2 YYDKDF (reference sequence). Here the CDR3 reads CATSRPQGMVNTEAFF. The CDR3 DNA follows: TGTGCCACCAGCAGACCACAGGGTATGGTGAACACTGAAGCTTTCTTT.

The CDR3 reads CASSLGMPGQALHTF. The CDR3 DNA is TGCGCCAGCAGCTTGGGGATGCCGGGACAGGCTCTCCACACCTTC. The chain combines TRBV5-1 with TRBJ1-2, with TRBD1 identical over 8 bases. The CDR3 is 15 amino acids. V shed 0 bases, J shed 12 bases, and the junction held 13 bases outside the gene matches. Germline V lookup: CDR1 SGHRS, CDR2 YFSETQ.

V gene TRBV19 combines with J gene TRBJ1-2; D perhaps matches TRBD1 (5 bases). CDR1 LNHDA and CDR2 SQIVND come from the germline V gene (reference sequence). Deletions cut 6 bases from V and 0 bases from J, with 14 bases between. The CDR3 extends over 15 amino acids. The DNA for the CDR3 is TGTGCCAGTAGACTAGACAGCACATCTAACTATGGCTACACCTTC. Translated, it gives CASRLDSTSNYGYTF.

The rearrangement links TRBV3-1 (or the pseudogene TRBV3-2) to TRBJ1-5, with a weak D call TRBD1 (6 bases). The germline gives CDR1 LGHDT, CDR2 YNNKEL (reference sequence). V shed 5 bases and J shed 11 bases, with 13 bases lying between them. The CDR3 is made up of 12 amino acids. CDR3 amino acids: CASSTGKGAQHF. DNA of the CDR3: TGTGCCAGCAGCACAGGGAAGGGAGCCCAGCATTTT.

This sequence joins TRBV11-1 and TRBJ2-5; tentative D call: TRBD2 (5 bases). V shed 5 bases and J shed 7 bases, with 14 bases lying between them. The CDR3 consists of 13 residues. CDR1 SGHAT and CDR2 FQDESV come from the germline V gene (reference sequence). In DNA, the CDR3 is TGTGCCAGCAGCCCCGCGGGCGCAGGGACCCAGTACTTC. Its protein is CASSPAGAGTQYF.

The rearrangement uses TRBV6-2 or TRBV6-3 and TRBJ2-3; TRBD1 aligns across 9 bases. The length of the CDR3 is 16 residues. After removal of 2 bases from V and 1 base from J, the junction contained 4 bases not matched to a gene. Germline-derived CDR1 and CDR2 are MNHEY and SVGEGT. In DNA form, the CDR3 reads TGTGCCAGCAGTTACCCAGGACAGGGGCGCACAGATACGCAGTATTTT. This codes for CASSYPGQGRTDTQYF.

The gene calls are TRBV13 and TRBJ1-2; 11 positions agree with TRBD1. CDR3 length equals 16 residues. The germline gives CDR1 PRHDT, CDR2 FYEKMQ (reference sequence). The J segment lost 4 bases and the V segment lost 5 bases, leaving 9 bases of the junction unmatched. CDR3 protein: CASSPWGQGEIYGYTF. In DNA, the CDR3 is TGTGCCAGCAGCCCCTGGGGACAGGGGGAAATCTATGGCTACACCTTC.

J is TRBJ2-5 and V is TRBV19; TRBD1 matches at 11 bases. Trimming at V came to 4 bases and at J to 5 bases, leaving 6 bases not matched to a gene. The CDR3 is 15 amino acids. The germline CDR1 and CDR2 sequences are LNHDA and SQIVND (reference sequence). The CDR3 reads CASSTGQGVLETQYF. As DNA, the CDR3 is TGTGCCAGTAGTACGGGACAGGGGGTCTTGGAGACCCAGTACTTC. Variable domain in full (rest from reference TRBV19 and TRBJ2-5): DGGITQSPKYLFRKEGQNVTLSCEQNLNHDAMYWYRQDPGQGLRLIYYSQIVNDFQKGDIAEGYSVSREKKESFPLTVTSAQKNPTAFYLCASSTGQGVLETQYFGPGTRLLVL.

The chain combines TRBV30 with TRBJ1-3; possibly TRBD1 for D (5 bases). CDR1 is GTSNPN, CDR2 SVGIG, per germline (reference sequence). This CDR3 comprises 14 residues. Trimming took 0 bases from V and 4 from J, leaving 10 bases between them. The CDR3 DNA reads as TGTGCCTGGAGTGTTGGACACGGCGGAAACACCATATATTTT. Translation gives CAWSVGHGGNTIYF. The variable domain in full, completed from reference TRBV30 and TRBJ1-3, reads SQTIHQWPATLVQPVGSPLSLECTVEGTSNPNLYWYRQAAGRGLQLLFYSVGIGQISSEVPQNLSASRPQDRQFILSSKKLLLSDSGFYLCAWSVGHGGNTIYFGEGSWLTVV.

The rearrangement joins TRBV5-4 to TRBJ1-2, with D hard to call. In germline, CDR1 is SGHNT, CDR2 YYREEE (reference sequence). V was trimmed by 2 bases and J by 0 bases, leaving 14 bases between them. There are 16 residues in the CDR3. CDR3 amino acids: CASSFGQRAPNYGYTF. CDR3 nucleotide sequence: TGTGCCAGCAGCTTTGGGCAGAGAGCCCCTAACTATGGCTACACCTTC.

The CDR3 is CASSLGGLNTEAFF. The CDR3 nucleotides read TGTGCCAGCAGCTTAGGGGGGTTGAACACTGAAGCTTTCTTT. V is TRBV5-4 and J is TRBJ1-1, with D possibly matching TRBD1 (6 bases). The germline V and J ends were trimmed by 2 bases and 0 bases, with 8 bases remaining between them. This CDR3 is 14 amino acids long. Germline CDR1 reads SGHNT; CDR2 reads YYREEE (reference sequence).

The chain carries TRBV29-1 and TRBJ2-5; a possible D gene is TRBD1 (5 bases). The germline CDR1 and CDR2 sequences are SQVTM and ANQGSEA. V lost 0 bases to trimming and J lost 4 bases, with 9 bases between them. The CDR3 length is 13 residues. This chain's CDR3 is CSVEEWQGETQYF. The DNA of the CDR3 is TGCAGCGTTGAAGAGTGGCAGGGAGAGACCCAGTACTTC.

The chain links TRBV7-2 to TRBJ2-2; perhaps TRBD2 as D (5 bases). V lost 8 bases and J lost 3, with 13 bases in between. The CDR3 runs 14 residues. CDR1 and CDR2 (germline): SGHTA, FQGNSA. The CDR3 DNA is TGTGCCAGCCCCGGGGTAGCCTACACCGGGGAGCTGTTTTTT. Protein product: CASPGVAYTGELFF. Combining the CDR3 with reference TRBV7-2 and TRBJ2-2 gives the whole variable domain GAGVSQSPSNKVTEKGKDVELRCDPISGHTALYWYRQSLGQGLEFLIYFQGNSAPDKSGLPSDRFSAERTGGSVSTLTIQRTQQEDSAVYLCASPGVAYTGELFFGEGSRLTVL.

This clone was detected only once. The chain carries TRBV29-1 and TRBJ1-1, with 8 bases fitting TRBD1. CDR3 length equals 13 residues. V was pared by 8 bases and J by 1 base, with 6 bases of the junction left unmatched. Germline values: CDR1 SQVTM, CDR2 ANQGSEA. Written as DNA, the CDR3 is TGCAGCACACGACAGGGGAGGAACACTGAAGCTTTCTTT. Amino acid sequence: CSTRQGRNTEAFF.

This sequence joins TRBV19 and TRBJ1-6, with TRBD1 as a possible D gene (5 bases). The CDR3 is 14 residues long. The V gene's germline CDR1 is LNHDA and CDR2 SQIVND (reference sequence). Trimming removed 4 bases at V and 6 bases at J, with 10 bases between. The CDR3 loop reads CASSKGTPNSPLHF. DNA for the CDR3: TGTGCCAGTAGTAAAGGGACGCCTAATTCACCCCTCCACTTT.

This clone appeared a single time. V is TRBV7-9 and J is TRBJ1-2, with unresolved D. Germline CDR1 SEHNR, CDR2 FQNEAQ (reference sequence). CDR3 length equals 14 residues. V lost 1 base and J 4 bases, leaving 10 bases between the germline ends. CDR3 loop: CASSLVASLYGYTF. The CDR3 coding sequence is TGTGCCAGCAGCTTAGTCGCCAGCCTCTATGGCTACACCTTC.

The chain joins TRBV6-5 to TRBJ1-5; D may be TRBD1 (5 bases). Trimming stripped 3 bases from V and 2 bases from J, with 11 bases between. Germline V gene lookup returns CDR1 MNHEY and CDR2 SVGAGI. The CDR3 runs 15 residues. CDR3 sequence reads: CASSYGQGGNQPQHF. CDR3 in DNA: TGTGCCAGCAGTTATGGTCAGGGAGGCAATCAGCCCCAGCATTTT.

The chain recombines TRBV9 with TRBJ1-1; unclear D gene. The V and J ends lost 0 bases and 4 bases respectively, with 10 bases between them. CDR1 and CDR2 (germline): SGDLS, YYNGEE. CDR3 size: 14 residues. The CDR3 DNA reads TGTGCCAGCAGCGTAGGTATGATCGGCACTGAAGCTTTCTTT. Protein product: CASSVGMIGTEAFF.

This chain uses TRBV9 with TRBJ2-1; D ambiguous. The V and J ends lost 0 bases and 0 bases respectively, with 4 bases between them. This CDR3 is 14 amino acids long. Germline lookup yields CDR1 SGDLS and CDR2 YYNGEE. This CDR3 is CASSVGGSYNEQFF. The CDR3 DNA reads TGTGCCAGCAGCGTAGGCGGCTCCTACAATGAGCAGTTCTTC. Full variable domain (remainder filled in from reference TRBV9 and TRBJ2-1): DSGVTQTPKHLITATGQRVTLRCSPRSGDLSVYWYQQSLDQGLQFLIQYYNGEERAKGNILERFSAQQFPDLHSELNLSSLELGDSALYFCASSVGGSYNEQFFGPGTRLTVL.

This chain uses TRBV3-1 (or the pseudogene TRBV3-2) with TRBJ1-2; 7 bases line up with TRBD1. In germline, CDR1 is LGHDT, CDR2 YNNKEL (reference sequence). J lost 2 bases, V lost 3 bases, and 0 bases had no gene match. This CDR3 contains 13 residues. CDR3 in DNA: TGTGCCAGCAGCCACAGGGGGAACTATGGCTACACCTTC. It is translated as CASSHRGNYGYTF.

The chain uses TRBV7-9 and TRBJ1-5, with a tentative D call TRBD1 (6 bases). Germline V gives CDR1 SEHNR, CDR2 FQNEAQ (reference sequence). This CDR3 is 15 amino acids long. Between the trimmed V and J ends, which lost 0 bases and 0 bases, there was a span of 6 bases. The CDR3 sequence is CASSLAGGSNQPQHF. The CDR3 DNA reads TGTGCCAGCAGCTTAGCAGGGGGTAGCAATCAGCCCCAGCATTTT.